A single sample is the source of the 13 T cell receptor beta chains below, sequenced in a study of blood T cells in healthy people across ages. The authors ran a second PCR of 7 to 11 cycles using a sample-barcoded 5' primer and a J-beta primer mix. TCRdb re-called the 5' RACE reads with MiXCR, one entry per CDR3 protein. The data hold approximately 810,000 distinct CDR3 sequences, with around 36% observed a single time. Sequenced input: blood. Every receptor here comes from a man between 18 and 29 years old in good health.

This clonotype was seen more than once but under ten times. CDR3 nucleotide sequence: TGTGCCAGCAGCTTAGGGCCCCAAGGCTATGGCTACACCTTC. Translated: CASSLGPQGYGYTF. The chain couples TRBV7-9 to TRBJ1-2; no definite D call. CDR3 size: 14 residues. Trimming left V 1 base short and J 4 bases short, with 10 bases between. Germline V gene lookup returns CDR1 SEHNR and CDR2 FQNEAQ (reference sequence).

This chain joins TRBV20-1 and TRBJ2-1; 9 positions match TRBD1. V dropped 0 bases and J dropped 13; count of bases not matched to a gene: 10. The CDR3 length is 14 residues. Germline CDR1 DFQATT, CDR2 SNEGSKA (reference sequence). CDR3 in DNA: TGCAGTGCTAGAGATAATCTTGGGACAGGGTTTCAGTTCTTC. Translated, it gives CSARDNLGTGFQFF.

On this clonotype: Being one base from a much bigger clone, this may be a read error. The gene calls are TRBV20-1 and TRBJ1-2, with D perhaps matching TRBD1 (5 bases). Trimming removed 7 bases from V and 6 bases from J, with 12 bases in between. From germline, CDR1 is DFQATT and CDR2 SNEGSKA (reference sequence). The CDR3 consists of 11 residues. Written as DNA, the CDR3 is TGCAGTGTATCCAGGGATAATGGCTACACCTTC. This translates into CSVSRDNGYTF.

The genes are TRBV7-2 and TRBJ2-1, with 7 positions matching TRBD1. Germline values: CDR1 SGHTA, CDR2 FQGNSA. After removal of 5 bases from V and 4 bases from J, the junction contained 5 bases not matched to a gene. The CDR3 length is 14 residues. CDR3 protein: CASSKPGQYNEQFF. The CDR3 DNA reads as TGTGCCAGCAGCAAACCGGGACAGTACAATGAGCAGTTCTTC.

The count of this clonotype is one. The chain recombines TRBV6-5 with TRBJ1-2; perhaps TRBD1 as D (5 bases). There are 13 residues in the CDR3. CDR1 MNHEY and CDR2 SVGAGI come from the germline V gene. Trimming shortened V by 5 bases and J by 4 bases, and 11 bases separated the two germline ends. The CDR3 coding sequence is TGTGCCAGCAGTGGGACTGACAGCTATGGCTACACCTTC. This codes for CASSGTDSYGYTF.

There are many counts of this clonotype. This chain links TRBV20-1 with TRBJ1-2, with D possibly being TRBD1 (5 bases). The CDR3 totals 9 residues. V lost 5 bases, J lost 8 bases, and 6 bases lay in between. Germline V gene data show CDR1 as DFQATT and CDR2 as SNEGSKA (reference sequence). CDR3 in DNA: TGCAGTGCTGGGGGAGGCTACACCTTC. It yields the protein CSAGGGYTF.

V and J are TRBV20-1 and TRBJ1-5; TRBD1 agrees at 8 bases. In germline, CDR1 is DFQATT, CDR2 SNEGSKA (reference sequence). V shed 4 bases and J 2 bases; nucleotides not matched to a gene: 7. The CDR3 has 15 amino acids. As DNA, the CDR3 is TGCAGTGCTACCCCGGACAGGGTGGGCAATCAGCCCCAGCATTTT. This sequence encodes CSATPDRVGNQPQHF.

This clonotype occurred a few times. The genes are TRBV11-2 and TRBJ1-5; possibly TRBD1 for D (5 bases). The CDR3 spans 14 residues. Trimming pared 1 base from V and 5 bases from J, leaving 9 bases between. The germline CDR1 and CDR2 sequences are SGHAT and FQNNGV. For the CDR3, the DNA is TGTGCCAGCAGCTTAGGAGACAGTCATCAGCCCCAGCATTTT. This translates into CASSLGDSHQPQHF.

Concerning this clonotype: This may arise from a read error, as a much more abundant clone is one base away. The rearrangement links TRBV20-1 to TRBJ2-1, with 8 bases matching TRBD2. CDR1 is DFQATT, CDR2 SNEGSKA, per germline (reference sequence). The CDR3 length is 16 residues. V trimming: 0 bases; J trimming: 13 bases; junction bases outside the gene matches: 17. CDR3 amino acids: CSARDPGLVNQETQFF. DNA of the CDR3: TGCAGTGCTAGAGATCCGGGACTAGTGAACCAAGAGACCCAGTTCTTC.

The J gene is TRBJ2-1, the V gene TRBV4-3, with D unresolved. Per the germline V gene, CDR1 is LGHNA and CDR2 is YSLEER. Trimming removed 0 bases at V and 5 bases at J, with 8 bases between. The CDR3 sequence is 14 residues long. CDR3 nucleotide sequence: TGCGCCAGCAGCCAAGAAGGGCCTGACAATGAGCAGTTCTTC. Amino acid sequence: CASSQEGPDNEQFF.

This clonotype was recorded a few times. The CDR3 DNA reads TGTGCCAGCAGCTTAGCCCTGGACACGAACACTGAAGCTTTCTTT. It is translated as CASSLALDTNTEAFF. The chain combines TRBV7-9 with TRBJ1-1; TRBD1 might be the D (5 bases). With 0 bases removed from V and 1 base from J, the gap between germline ends came to 9 bases. This CDR3 spans 15 amino acids. The germline V gene has CDR1 SEHNR and CDR2 FQNEAQ (reference sequence).

This clonotype appeared once. The V call is TRBV4-2, the J call TRBJ2-3; TRBD2 aligns across 7 bases. The CDR3 runs 16 residues. After removal of 2 bases from V and 3 bases from J, the junction contained 8 bases not matched to a gene. Germline V gene data show CDR1 as LGHNA and CDR2 as YNFKEQ. In nucleotides, the CDR3 is TGTGCCAGCAGCCAATCTGGTGGGGGGGGTACAGATACGCAGTATTTT. Encoded protein: CASSQSGGGGTDTQYF.

V is TRBV7-2 and J is TRBJ1-1, with D perhaps TRBD1 (6 bases). CDR1 is SGHTA and CDR2 is FQGNSA in the germline V gene. V shed 5 bases and J shed 7 bases, with 14 bases lying between them. This CDR3 contains 13 residues. CDR3 sequence reads: CASSVNRDGEAFF. Written as DNA, the CDR3 is TGTGCCAGCAGCGTGAACAGGGATGGTGAAGCTTTCTTT.